The sequence of this T cell receptor beta chain was determined in a study of blood T cell repertoires in COVID-19. About the research overall: Samples of COVID-19 (acute and convalescent) were obtained from the United States, Italy and Spain.

Recruited during active infection, patients (from Seattle) were subsequently followed longitudinally. Per the original data handling: Reference gene primer amplification gave nucleated cell count estimates. TCRdb keeps only in-frame clones here, not all; method: immunoSEQ multiplex PCR. The V and J calls and the clone size are those of that table, but D and trimming were determined from the DNA. The table shows fewer than 450,000 clones, with about 88% occurring only once. This TCR derives from a woman between 70 and 85 years old with COVID-19, enrolled during active disease. The sequencing sample was made of peripheral blood.

The CDR3 sequence: CASSRQGTASPLHF. In nucleotides, the CDR3 is TGTGCCAGCAGCCGACAGGGAACAGCCTCACCCCTCCACTTT. The chain has TRBV11-2 and TRBJ1-6; 7 bases map to TRBD1. Germline V gene data show CDR1 as SGHAT and CDR2 as FQNNGV. The V and J ends lost 5 bases and 10 bases, in that order; junction bases with no gene match: 8. The CDR3 runs to 14 residues.